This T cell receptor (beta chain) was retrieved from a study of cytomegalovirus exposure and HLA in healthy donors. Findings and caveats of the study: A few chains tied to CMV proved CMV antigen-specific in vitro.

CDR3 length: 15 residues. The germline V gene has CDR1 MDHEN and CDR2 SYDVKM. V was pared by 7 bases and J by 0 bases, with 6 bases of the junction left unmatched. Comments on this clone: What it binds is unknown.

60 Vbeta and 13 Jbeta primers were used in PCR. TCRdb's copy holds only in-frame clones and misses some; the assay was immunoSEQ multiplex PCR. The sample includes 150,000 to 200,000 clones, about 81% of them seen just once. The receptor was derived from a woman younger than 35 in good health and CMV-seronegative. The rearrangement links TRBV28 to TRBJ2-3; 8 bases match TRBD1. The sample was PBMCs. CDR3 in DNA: TGTGCCAGCACTGAGTGGACAGGGAGCACAGATACGCAGTATTTT. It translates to CASTEWTGSTDTQYF.